Listed here are 3 T cell receptor beta chains from one sample, sequenced in a study of CXCR3-negative and CXCR3-positive naive CD8 T cells (dated 2019 in TCRdb). The study at large found these results: Compared with CXCR3-negative naive cells, CXCR3-positive naive cells had TRB CDR3s with higher hydrophobicity (lower Kidera factor 4), lower energy, and higher strength and volume indices.

These TCRs are of unknown antigen specificity. Sequencing instrument: NextSeq 550. The Human TCR Profiling Kit (MiLaboratory) was used to prepare UMI-labeled 5' RACE TRB cDNA libraries. Reads reprocessed by TCRdb are summarized as one entry per CDR3 protein sequence, and DNA is absent. The table held for this sample gives roughly 110,000 distinct CDR3 sequences. The ten largest clones add up to roughly 0.4% of the sample. Material for sequencing was naive CXCR3+ CD8+ T cells from blood. The intended sense of this specimen's cell subset or site label: CD45RO-CCR7+CD27+CD95- naive CD8+ T cells expressing CXCR3 (TNR3+). Source of these receptors: a human donor in good health. Some clones in this sample may be carry-over from other donors' samples.

The chain recombines TRBV7-2 with TRBJ2-7. The CDR3 loop spans 14 amino acids. CDR1 is SGHTA and CDR2 is FQGNSA in the germline V gene. The CDR3 spells CASSLAGAAYEQYF.

The chain employs TRBV7-9 and TRBJ2-7; TCRdb calls TRBD1, which cannot be checked without DNA. CDR3 length: 14 amino acids. Germline CDR1 and CDR2: SEHNR and FQNEAQ (reference sequence). The chain's CDR3 is CASSHVGQYYEQYF.

CDR3 protein: CASSPGEQETQYF. The chain links TRBV28 to TRBJ2-5; the D call from TCRdb, TRBD1, cannot be confirmed without DNA. Germline CDR1 MDHEN, CDR2 SYDVKM. The CDR3 is 13 amino acids.